This TCR beta chain derives from a study of cytomegalovirus exposure and HLA in healthy donors. This cohort consisted of healthy bone marrow donors. Donors showed nominal health when sampled, although they likely had unrecorded immune exposures. PCR primers comprised 60 Vbeta and 13 Jbeta primers. Some clones are missing from TCRdb's copy, which holds only in-frame ones; the method was immunoSEQ multiplex PCR. The sample includes tens of thousands of clones, 70% to 80% seen only once; the top ten take approximately 3.2%. Trimming took off 0 bases at V and 0 bases at J, with 11 bases between the two ends. Germline V gene lookup returns CDR1 MNHEY and CDR2 SVGAGI. The CDR3 loop spans 16 amino acids.

The origin of this receptor is a man aged 50-60 years in good health and CMV-seropositive. The sequencing input was PBMCs. The chain carries TRBV6-5 and TRBJ1-2, with TRBD1 as a possible D gene (5 bases). This CDR3 is CASSYSIGGSNYGYTF. The CDR3 nucleotides are TGTGCCAGCAGTTACTCGATCGGGGGTTCTAACTATGGCTACACCTTC.